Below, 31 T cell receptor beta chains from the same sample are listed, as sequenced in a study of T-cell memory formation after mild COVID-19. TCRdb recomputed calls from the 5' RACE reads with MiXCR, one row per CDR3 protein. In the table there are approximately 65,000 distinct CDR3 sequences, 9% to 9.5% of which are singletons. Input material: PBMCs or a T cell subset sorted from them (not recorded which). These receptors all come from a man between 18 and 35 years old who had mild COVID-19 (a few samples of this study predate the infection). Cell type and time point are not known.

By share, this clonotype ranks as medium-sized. CDR3 amino acids: CASSPRQPTSGYTF. The CDR3 DNA sequence: TGTGCCAGCAGCCCCAGACAGCCTACTTCCGGCTACACCTTC. The chain employs TRBV7-2 and TRBJ1-2; a weak D match, TRBD1 (5 bases). This CDR3 region has 14 residues. CDR1 is SGHTA and CDR2 is FQGNSA in the germline V gene. V was pared by 5 bases and J by 8 bases, with 18 bases between. Complete variable domain (other parts from reference TRBV7-2 and TRBJ1-2): GAGVSQSPSNKVTEKGKDVELRCDPISGHTALYWYRQSLGQGLEFLIYFQGNSAPDKSGLPSDRFSAERTGGSVSTLTIQRTQQEDSAVYLCASSPRQPTSGYTFGSGTRLTVV.

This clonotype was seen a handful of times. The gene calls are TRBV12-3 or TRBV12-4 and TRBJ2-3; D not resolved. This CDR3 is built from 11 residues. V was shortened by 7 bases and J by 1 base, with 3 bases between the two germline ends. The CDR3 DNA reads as TGTGCCAGCACCCGCACAGATACGCAGTATTTT. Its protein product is CASTRTDTQYF.

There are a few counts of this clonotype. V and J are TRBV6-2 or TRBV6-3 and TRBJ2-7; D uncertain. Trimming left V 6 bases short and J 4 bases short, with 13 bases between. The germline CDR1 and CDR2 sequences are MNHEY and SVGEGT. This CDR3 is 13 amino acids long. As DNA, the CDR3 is TGTGCCAGCAGGGGAACCGCCGGTTACGAGCAGTACGTC. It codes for CASRGTAGYEQYV.

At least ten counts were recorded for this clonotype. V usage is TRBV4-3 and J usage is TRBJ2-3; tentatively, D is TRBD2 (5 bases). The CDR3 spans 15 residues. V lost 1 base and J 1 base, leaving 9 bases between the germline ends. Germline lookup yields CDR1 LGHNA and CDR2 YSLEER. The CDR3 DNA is TGCGCCAGCAGCCAAGGTAGCGCCCGCACAGATACGCAGTATTTT. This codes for CASSQGSARTDTQYF.

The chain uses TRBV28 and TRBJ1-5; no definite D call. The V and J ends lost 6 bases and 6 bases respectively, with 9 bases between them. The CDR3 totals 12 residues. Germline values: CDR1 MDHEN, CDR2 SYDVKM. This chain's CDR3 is CASSSSGQPQHF. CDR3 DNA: TGTGCCAGCAGCTCCTCAGGTCAGCCCCAGCATTTT.

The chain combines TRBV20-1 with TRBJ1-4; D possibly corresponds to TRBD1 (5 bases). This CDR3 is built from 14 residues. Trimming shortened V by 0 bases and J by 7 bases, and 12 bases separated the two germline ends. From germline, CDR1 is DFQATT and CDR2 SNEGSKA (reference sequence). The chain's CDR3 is CSARDQRGSEKLFF. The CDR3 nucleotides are TGCAGTGCTAGAGACCAAAGGGGCAGTGAAAAACTGTTTTTT.

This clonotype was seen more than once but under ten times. CDR3 amino acids: CASSVSSGGAWDIQYF. The CDR3 nucleotides are TGTGCCAGCAGCGTGAGTAGCGGGGGGGCCTGGGACATTCAGTACTTC. The rearrangement uses TRBV9 and TRBJ2-4; 11 positions agree with TRBD2. Germline values: CDR1 SGDLS, CDR2 YYNGEE. This CDR3 contains 16 residues. The V segment lost 2 bases and the J segment 8 bases; nucleotides outside the gene matches: 9. Complete variable domain (other parts from reference TRBV9 and TRBJ2-4): DSGVTQTPKHLITATGQRVTLRCSPRSGDLSVYWYQQSLDQGLQFLIQYYNGEERAKGNILERFSAQQFPDLHSELNLSSLELGDSALYFCASSVSSGGAWDIQYFGAGTRLSVL.

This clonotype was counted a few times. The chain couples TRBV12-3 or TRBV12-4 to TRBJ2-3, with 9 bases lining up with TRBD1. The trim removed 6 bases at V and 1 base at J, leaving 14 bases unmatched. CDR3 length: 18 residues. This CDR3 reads CASRKNPGQGGGTDTQYF. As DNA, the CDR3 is TGTGCCAGCAGGAAGAACCCGGGACAGGGAGGGGGCACAGATACGCAGTATTTT.

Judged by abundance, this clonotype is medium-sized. The CDR3 sequence: CASSQEPAGVLKQFF. In DNA form, the CDR3 reads TGCGCCAGCAGCCAAGAGCCAGCGGGGGTATTAAAGCAGTTCTTC. V gene TRBV4-3 combines with J gene TRBJ2-1; 8 bases map to TRBD2. Trimming took 0 bases from V and 11 from J; bases not matched to a gene: 9. CDR1 and CDR2 (germline): LGHNA, YSLEER. The CDR3 totals 15 residues.

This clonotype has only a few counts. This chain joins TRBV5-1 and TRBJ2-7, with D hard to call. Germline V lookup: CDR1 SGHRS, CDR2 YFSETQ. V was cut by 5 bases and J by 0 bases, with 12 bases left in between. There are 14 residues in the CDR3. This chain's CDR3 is CASSQGPISYEQYF. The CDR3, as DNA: TGCGCCAGCAGTCAAGGACCGATCTCCTACGAGCAGTACTTC.

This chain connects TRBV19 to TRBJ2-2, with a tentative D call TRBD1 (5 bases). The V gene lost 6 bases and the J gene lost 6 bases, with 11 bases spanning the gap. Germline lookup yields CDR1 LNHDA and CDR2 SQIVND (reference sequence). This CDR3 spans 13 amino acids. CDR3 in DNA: TGTGCCAGTAGGCCAGGGTACGCCGGGGAGCTGTTTTTT. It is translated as CASRPGYAGELFF.

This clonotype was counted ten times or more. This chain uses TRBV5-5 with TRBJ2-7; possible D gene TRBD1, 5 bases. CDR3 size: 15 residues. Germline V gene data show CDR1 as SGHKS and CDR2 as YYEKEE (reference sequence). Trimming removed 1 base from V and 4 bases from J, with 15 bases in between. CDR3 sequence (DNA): TGTGCCAGCAGCTTGTGGGGTCAGGGCGGTTACGAGCAGTACTTC. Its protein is CASSLWGQGGYEQYF.

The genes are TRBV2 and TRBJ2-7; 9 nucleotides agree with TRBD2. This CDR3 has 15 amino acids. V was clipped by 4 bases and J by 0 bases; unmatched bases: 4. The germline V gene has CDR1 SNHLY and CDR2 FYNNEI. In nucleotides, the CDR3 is TGTGCCAGCAGTGCCCTAGCGGGGACCTCCTACGAGCAGTACTTC. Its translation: CASSALAGTSYEQYF.

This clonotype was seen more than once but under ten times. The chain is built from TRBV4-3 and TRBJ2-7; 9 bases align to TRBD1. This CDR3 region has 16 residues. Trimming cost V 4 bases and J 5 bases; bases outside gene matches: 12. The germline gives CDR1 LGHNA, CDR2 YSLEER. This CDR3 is CASSPYRDRVADEQYV. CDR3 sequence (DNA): TGCGCCAGCAGCCCGTACCGGGACAGGGTGGCAGACGAGCAGTACGTC.

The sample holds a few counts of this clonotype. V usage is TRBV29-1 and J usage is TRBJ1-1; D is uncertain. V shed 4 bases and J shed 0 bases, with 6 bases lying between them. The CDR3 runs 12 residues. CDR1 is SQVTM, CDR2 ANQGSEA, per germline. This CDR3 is CSVVSVNTEAFF. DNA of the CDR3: TGCAGCGTTGTTTCCGTGAACACTGAAGCTTTCTTT.

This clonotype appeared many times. CDR3 region: CSARDGDTYTEAFF. The CDR3 DNA follows: TGCAGTGCTAGAGATGGGGACACATACACTGAAGCTTTCTTT. The V and J genes are TRBV20-1 and TRBJ1-1, with TRBD1 as a possible D gene (6 bases). CDR3 length: 14 amino acids. V lost 0 bases and J lost 3, with 11 bases in between. Germline V gene lookup returns CDR1 DFQATT and CDR2 SNEGSKA (reference sequence).

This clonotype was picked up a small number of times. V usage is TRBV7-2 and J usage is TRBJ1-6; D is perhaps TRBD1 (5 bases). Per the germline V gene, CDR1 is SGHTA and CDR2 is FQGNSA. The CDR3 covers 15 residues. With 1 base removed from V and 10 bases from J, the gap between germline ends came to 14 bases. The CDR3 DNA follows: TGTGCCAGCAGCTTAGGGGGCGAAGGCGGCTCACCCCTCCACTTT. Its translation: CASSLGGEGGSPLHF. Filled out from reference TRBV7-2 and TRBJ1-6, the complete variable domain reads GAGVSQSPSNKVTEKGKDVELRCDPISGHTALYWYRQSLGQGLEFLIYFQGNSAPDKSGLPSDRFSAERTGGSVSTLTIQRTQQEDSAVYLCASSLGGEGGSPLHFGNGTRLTVT.

The CDR3 is CASSFGGSTDTQYF. Here the CDR3 DNA reads TGTGCCAGCAGCTTCGGGGGAAGCACAGATACGCAGTATTTT. The genes are TRBV7-9 and TRBJ2-3, with a tentative D call TRBD2 (6 bases). CDR1 is SEHNR and CDR2 is FQNEAQ in the germline V gene (reference sequence). This CDR3 has 14 amino acids. V was clipped by 3 bases and J by 0 bases, with 7 bases between them.

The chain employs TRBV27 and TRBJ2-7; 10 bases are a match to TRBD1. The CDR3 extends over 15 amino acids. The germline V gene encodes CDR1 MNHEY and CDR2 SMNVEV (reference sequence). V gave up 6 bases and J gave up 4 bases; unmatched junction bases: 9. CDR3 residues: CASSLRTGGFYEQYF. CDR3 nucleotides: TGTGCCAGCAGCCTGAGGACAGGGGGGTTTTACGAGCAGTACTTC.

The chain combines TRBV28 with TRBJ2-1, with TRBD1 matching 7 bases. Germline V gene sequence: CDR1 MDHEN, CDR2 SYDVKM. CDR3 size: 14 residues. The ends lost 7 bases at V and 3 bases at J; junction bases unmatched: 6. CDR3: CASTLGQHYNEQFF. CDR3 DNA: TGTGCCAGCACCTTGGGACAGCACTACAATGAGCAGTTCTTC.

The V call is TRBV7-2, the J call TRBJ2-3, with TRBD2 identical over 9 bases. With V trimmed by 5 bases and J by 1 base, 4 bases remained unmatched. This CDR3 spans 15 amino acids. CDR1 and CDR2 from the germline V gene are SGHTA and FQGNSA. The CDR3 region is CASSRGGVGTDTQYF. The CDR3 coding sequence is TGTGCCAGCAGCCGCGGGGGGGTGGGCACAGATACGCAGTATTTT.

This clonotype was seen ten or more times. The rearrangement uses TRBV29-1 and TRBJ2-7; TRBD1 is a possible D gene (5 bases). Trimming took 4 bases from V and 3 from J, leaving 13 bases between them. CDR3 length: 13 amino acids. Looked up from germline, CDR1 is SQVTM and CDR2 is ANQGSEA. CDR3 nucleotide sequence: TGCAGCGTTGCGCCAGGGATCAACTACGAGCAGTACTTC. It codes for CSVAPGINYEQYF.

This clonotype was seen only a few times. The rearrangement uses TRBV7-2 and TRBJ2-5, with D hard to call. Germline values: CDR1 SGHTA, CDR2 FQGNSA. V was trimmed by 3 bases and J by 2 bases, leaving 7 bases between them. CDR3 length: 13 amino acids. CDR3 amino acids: CASSFLDQETQYF. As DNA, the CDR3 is TGTGCCAGCAGCTTTCTAGATCAAGAGACCCAGTACTTC. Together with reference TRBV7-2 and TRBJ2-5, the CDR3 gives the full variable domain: GAGVSQSPSNKVTEKGKDVELRCDPISGHTALYWYRQSLGQGLEFLIYFQGNSAPDKSGLPSDRFSAERTGGSVSTLTIQRTQQEDSAVYLCASSFLDQETQYFGPGTRLLVL.

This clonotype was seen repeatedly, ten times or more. CDR3: CASSPPGETQYF. The CDR3 DNA is TGTGCCAGCAGCCCTCCCGGGGAGACCCAGTACTTC. The genes are TRBV7-9 and TRBJ2-5; D gene unclear. V lost 5 bases and J lost 5, with 9 bases in between. From germline, CDR1 is SEHNR and CDR2 FQNEAQ (reference sequence). The CDR3 covers 12 residues.

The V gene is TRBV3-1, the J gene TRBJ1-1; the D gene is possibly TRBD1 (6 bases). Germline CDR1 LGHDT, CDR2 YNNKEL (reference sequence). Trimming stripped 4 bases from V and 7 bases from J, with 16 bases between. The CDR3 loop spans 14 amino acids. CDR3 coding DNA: TGTGCCAGCAGCCCTCGGGAGGGGGGCAGTGAAGCTTTCTTT. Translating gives CASSPREGGSEAFF.

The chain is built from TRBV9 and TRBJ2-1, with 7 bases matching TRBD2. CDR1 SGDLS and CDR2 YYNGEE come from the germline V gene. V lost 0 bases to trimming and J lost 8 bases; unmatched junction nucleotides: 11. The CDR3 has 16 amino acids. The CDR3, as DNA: TGTGCCAGCAGCGTAGCTACAGGACTAGTAGGCGATGAGCAGTTCTTC. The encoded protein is CASSVATGLVGDEQFF. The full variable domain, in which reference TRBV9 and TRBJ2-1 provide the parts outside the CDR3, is DSGVTQTPKHLITATGQRVTLRCSPRSGDLSVYWYQQSLDQGLQFLIQYYNGEERAKGNILERFSAQQFPDLHSELNLSSLELGDSALYFCASSVATGLVGDEQFFGPGTRLTVL.

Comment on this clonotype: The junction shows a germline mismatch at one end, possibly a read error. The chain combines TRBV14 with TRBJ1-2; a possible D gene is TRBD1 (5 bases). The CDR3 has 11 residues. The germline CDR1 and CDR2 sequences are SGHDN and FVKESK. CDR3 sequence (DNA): TGTGCCAGCAGCCAGTCAGGGACCCAGATCTTC. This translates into CASSQSGTQIF.

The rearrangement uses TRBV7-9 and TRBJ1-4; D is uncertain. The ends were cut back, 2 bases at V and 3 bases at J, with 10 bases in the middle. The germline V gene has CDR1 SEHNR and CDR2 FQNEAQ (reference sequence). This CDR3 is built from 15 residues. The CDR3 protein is CASSLPPGANEKLFF. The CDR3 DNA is TGTGCCAGCAGCTTACCGCCCGGGGCTAATGAAAAACTGTTTTTT.

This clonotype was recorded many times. The CDR3 DNA reads TGCGCCAGCAGCCCCGGACCTACATGGGAGACCCAGTACTTC. Amino acids: CASSPGPTWETQYF. J is TRBJ2-5 and V is TRBV5-1; D unresolved. Germline V lookup: CDR1 SGHRS, CDR2 YFSETQ. The CDR3 loop spans 14 amino acids. V was cut by 4 bases and J by 5 bases, with 15 bases left in between.

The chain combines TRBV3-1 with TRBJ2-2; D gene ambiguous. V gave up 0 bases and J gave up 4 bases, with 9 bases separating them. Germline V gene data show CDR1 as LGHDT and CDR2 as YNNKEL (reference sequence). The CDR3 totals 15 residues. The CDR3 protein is CASSQDFGLTGELFF. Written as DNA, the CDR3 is TGTGCCAGCAGCCAAGATTTCGGGCTCACCGGGGAGCTGTTTTTT.

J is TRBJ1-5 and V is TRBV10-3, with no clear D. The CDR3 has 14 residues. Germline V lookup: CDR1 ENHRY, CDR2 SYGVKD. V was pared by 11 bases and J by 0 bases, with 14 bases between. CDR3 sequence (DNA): TGTGCCTCTCGGCCCTCATATAGCAATCAGCCCCAGCATTTT. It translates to CASRPSYSNQPQHF.